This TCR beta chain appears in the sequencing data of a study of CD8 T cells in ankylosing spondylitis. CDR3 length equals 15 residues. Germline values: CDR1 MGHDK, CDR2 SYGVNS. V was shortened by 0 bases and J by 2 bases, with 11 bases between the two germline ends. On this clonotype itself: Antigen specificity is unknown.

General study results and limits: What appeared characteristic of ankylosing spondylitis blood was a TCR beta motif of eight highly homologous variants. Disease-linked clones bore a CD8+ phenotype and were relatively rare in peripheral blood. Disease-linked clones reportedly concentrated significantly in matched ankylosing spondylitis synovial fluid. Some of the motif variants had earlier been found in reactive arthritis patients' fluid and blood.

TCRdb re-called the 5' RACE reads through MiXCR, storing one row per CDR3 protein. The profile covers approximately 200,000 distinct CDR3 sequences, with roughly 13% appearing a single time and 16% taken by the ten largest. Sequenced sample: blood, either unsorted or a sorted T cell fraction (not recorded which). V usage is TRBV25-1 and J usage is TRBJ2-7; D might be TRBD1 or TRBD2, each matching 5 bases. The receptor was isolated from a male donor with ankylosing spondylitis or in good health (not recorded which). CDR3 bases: TGTGCCAGCAGTGAATACCGGGACGGAGCCTACGAGCAGTACTTC. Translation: CASSEYRDGAYEQYF.